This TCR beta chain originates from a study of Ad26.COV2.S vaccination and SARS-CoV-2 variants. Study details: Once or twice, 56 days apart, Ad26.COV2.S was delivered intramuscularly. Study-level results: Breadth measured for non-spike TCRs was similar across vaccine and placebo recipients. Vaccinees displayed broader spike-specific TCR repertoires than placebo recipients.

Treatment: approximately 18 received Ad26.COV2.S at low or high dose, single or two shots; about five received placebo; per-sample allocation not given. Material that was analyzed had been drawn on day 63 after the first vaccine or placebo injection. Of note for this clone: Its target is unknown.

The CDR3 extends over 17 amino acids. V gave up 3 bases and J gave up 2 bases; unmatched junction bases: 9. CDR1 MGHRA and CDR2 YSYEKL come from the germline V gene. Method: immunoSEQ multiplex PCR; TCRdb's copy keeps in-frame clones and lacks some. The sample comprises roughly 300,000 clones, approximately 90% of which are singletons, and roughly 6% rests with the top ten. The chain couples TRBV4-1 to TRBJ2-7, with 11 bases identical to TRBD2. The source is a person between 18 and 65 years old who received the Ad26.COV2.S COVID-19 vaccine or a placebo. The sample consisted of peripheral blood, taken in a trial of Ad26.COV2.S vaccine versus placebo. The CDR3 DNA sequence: TGCGCCAGCAGCCAGATGCCGGGACTAGCGGTACCCTACGAGCAGTACTTC. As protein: CASSQMPGLAVPYEQYF.